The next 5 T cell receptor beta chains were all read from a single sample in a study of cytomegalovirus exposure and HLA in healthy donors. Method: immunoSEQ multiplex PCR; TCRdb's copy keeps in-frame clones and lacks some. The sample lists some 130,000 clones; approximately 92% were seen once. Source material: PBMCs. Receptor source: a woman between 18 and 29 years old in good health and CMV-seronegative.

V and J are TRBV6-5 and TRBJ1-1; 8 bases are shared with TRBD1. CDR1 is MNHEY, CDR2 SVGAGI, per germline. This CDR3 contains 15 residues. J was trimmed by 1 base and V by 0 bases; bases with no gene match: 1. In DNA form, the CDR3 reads TGTGCCAGCAGTTACTCGGGACAGGAGAACACTGAAGCTTTCTTT. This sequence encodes CASSYSGQENTEAFF.

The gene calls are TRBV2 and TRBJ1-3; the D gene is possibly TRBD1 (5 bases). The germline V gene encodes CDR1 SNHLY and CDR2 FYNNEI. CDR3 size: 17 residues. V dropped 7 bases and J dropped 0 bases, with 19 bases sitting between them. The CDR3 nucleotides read TGTGCCAGCAAAACGGTCGGGGGTGGCCACTCTGGAAACACCATATATTTT. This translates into CASKTVGGGHSGNTIYF.

DNA of the CDR3: TGTGCCAGCAACGAACTAGCTACCGAGCAGTTCTTC. As protein: CASNELATEQFF. The chain is built from TRBV2 and TRBJ2-1; perhaps TRBD2 as D (6 bases). V lost 7 bases and J lost 10, with 14 bases in between. The CDR3 contains 12 residues. Germline CDR1 and CDR2: SNHLY and FYNNEI.

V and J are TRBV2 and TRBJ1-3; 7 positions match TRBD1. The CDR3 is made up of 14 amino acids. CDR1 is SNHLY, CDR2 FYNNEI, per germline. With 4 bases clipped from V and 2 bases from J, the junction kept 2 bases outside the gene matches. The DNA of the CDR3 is TGTGCCAGCAGTGGCGGGACAGCTGGAAACACCATATATTTT. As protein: CASSGGTAGNTIYF.

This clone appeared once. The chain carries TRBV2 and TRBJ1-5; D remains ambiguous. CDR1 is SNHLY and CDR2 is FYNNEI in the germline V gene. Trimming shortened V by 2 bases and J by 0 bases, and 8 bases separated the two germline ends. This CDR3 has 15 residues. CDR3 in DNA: TGTGCCAGCAGTGAACAGGCCTATAGCAATCAGCCCCAGCATTTT. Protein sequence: CASSEQAYSNQPQHF.